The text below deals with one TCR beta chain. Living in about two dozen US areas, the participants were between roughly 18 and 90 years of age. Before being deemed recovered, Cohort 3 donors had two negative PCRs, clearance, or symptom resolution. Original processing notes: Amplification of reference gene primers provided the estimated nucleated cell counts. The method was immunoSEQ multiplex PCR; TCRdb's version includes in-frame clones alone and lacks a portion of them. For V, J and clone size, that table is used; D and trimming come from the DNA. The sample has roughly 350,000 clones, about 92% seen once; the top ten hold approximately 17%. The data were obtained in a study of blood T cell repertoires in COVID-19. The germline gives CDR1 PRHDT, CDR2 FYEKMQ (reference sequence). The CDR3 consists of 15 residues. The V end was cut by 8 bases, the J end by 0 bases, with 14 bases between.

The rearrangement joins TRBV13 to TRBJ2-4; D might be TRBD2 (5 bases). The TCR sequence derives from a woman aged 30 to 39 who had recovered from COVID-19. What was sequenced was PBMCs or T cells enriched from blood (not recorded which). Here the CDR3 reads CASSQTGLAKNIQYF. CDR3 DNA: TGTGCCAGCTCCCAAACGGGGTTAGCCAAAAACATTCAGTACTTC.